This T cell receptor (beta chain) was captured in a study of T cells in women clearing cervical HPV infection. Study-wide background: Control women cleared a single incident HPV16 infection within 12 months. Case blood drawn at lesion detection; control blood after infection cleared. HLA type could not be excluded as a confounder.

In regard to this clone: The CDR3 is cut off 3 residues early in the read; its end comes from the germline J gene.

Germline CDR1 reads KGHDR; CDR2 reads SFDVKD. The CDR3 runs to 15 residues. Here immunoSEQ multiplex PCR was the method, and the copy in TCRdb shows in-frame clones only, minus some. With about 44,000 clones in the sample, the ten largest clones hold approximately 1.3%. Material: blood buffy coat. This sequence originates from a woman between 18 and 75 years old with a cervical HPV16 infection that either progressed to CIN3+ or cleared (not recorded which). This chain uses TRBV24-1 with TRBJ1-2; 10 bases are shared with TRBD1. Here the CDR3 reads CATSDPTGGAGGYTF. The DNA read from the CDR3 is TGTGCCACCAGTGACCCGACAGGGGGCGCGGGGGGC.